Each of the 18 T cell receptor beta chains below was sequenced from the same sample in a study of shared clonotypes between healthy human individuals. CD45RO-negative, CCR7-positively selected cells formed the naive CD8 fraction, excluding terminally differentiated effector memory CD45RA+ cells. The data were produced by immunoSEQ multiplex PCR, yet TCRdb's version contains in-frame clones alone and is incomplete. The table shows roughly 590,000 clones, with 95% occurring only once. Sequencing was carried out using naive CD8+ T cells sorted from blood. These receptors all stem from a woman aged 30 to 39 in good health.

V usage is TRBV10-1 and J usage is TRBJ2-1; 9 positions match TRBD2. V shed 6 bases and J 6 bases; nucleotides not matched to a gene: 3. The CDR3 contains 13 residues. Germline CDR1 WNHNN, CDR2 SYGVQD (reference sequence). The CDR3 nucleotides read TGCGCCAGCAGCCCAGCGGGGGGCAATGAGCAGTTCTTC. It encodes CASSPAGGNEQFF.

V is TRBV9 and J is TRBJ2-2; 7 bases align to TRBD1. Germline V lookup: CDR1 SGDLS, CDR2 YYNGEE. This CDR3 contains 15 residues. Trimming took 3 bases from V and 8 from J; bases not matched to a gene: 10. CDR3 bases: TGTGCCAGCAGCGGACTCTCAGGGGGTACGGGGGAGCTGTTTTTT. Encoded protein: CASSGLSGGTGELFF.

CDR3 DNA sequence: TGTGCCAGCACCGCCGGGCGGGGCGCCGGAACCGGGGAGCTGTTTTTT. It translates to CASTAGRGAGTGELFF. The chain joins TRBV7-8 to TRBJ2-2; D perhaps matches TRBD2 (6 bases). Looked up from germline, CDR1 is SGHVS and CDR2 is FQNEAQ. The V end lost 7 bases, the J end lost 5 bases, and 20 bases lay between the germline ends. CDR3 length equals 16 residues.

The chain has TRBV6-1 and TRBJ1-4, with D uncertain. From germline, CDR1 is MNHNS and CDR2 SASEGT. The V gene lost 0 bases and the J gene lost 7 bases, with 12 bases spanning the gap. CDR3 size: 15 residues. CDR3 coding DNA: TGTGCCAGCAGTGAAGCGTCGTTTTGGGGTGAAAAACTGTTTTTT. Its translation is CASSEASFWGEKLFF.

The CDR3 coding sequence is TGTGCCAGCAGCTACCGGGACAGAGCCTACGAGCAGTACTTC. Translated, it gives CASSYRDRAYEQYF. The J gene is TRBJ2-7, the V gene TRBV7-9; 7 nucleotides align to TRBD1. Germline-derived CDR1 and CDR2 are SEHNR and FQNEAQ (reference sequence). The V and J ends lost 4 bases and 2 bases, in that order; junction bases with no gene match: 5. The CDR3 is 14 residues long.

The rearrangement uses TRBV9 and TRBJ2-7; 10 bases line up with TRBD2. The CDR3 totals 15 residues. Germline trimming cut 3 bases from V and 2 bases from J; bases unmatched to any gene: 5. Germline-derived CDR1 and CDR2 are SGDLS and YYNGEE. CDR3 residues: CASSGGTSAAYEQYF. The CDR3 DNA follows: TGTGCCAGCAGCGGAGGGACTAGCGCGGCCTACGAGCAGTACTTC.

This clone has just one count. This chain joins TRBV4-1 and TRBJ2-5; no clear D. Germline values: CDR1 MGHRA, CDR2 YSYEKL. V shed 0 bases and J shed 11 bases, with 13 bases lying between them. CDR3 size: 13 residues. The chain's CDR3 is CASSQDRTGVQYF. CDR3 DNA: TGCGCCAGCAGCCAAGATCGGACGGGCGTGCAGTACTTC.

The chain employs TRBV7-9 and TRBJ1-4, with no clear D. The CDR3 totals 14 residues. Germline loops: CDR1 SEHNR, CDR2 FQNEAQ (reference sequence). With 5 bases removed from V and 5 bases from J, the gap between germline ends came to 12 bases. CDR3 DNA sequence: TGTGCCAGCAGCCCACCTCGGGAAAATGAAAAACTGTTTTTT. Translating it yields CASSPPRENEKLFF. Complete variable domain (other parts from reference TRBV7-9 and TRBJ1-4): DTGVSQNPRHKITKRGQNVTFRCDPISEHNRLYWYRQTLGQGPEFLTYFQNEAQLEKSRLLSDRFSAERPKGSFSTLEIQRTEQGDSAMYLCASSPPRENEKLFFGSGTQLSVL.

This rearrangement joins TRBV7-6 to TRBJ2-5, with D perhaps matching TRBD1 or TRBD2 (5 bases each). The germline V gene has CDR1 SGHVS and CDR2 FNYEAQ. Trimming removed 3 bases from V and 5 bases from J, with 16 bases in between. CDR3 length: 15 amino acids. The CDR3 DNA is TGTGCCAGCAGCTTCCAAGACAGCGGAAGGGAGACCCAGTACTTC. As protein: CASSFQDSGRETQYF.

This clone was observed a single time. The gene calls are TRBV7-9 and TRBJ1-1; D might be TRBD1 (5 bases). The CDR3 is 15 residues long. V was cut by 2 bases and J by 8 bases, with 18 bases left in between. The germline CDR1 and CDR2 sequences are SEHNR and FQNEAQ (reference sequence). The CDR3 protein is CASSLIFRGTGEAFF. CDR3 bases: TGTGCCAGCAGCTTAATATTCAGAGGGACGGGGGAAGCTTTCTTT.

Here the CDR3 DNA reads TGTGCCAGCAAGGTCTCTAGCACAGATACGCAGTATTTT. Translating it yields CASKVSSTDTQYF. The J gene is TRBJ2-3, the V gene TRBV2; no firm D call. The V end was cut by 7 bases, the J end by 0 bases, with 8 bases between. CDR1 is SNHLY and CDR2 is FYNNEI in the germline V gene. The CDR3 runs to 13 residues.

This clone was seen just once. The rearrangement links TRBV7-9 to TRBJ2-3; D may correspond to TRBD1 or TRBD2 (5 bases each). The CDR3 has 14 residues. Per the germline V gene, CDR1 is SEHNR and CDR2 is FQNEAQ (reference sequence). V dropped 1 base and J dropped 4 bases, with 9 bases sitting between them. The chain's CDR3 is CASSLGSGPDTQYF. CDR3 sequence (DNA): TGTGCCAGCAGCTTAGGTTCGGGACCAGATACGCAGTATTTT.

The chain is built from TRBV4-1 and TRBJ2-7, with 9 positions matching TRBD2. V was clipped by 5 bases and J by 4 bases; unmatched bases: 9. Germline V gives CDR1 MGHRA, CDR2 YSYEKL. The CDR3 totals 15 residues. The CDR3 here is CASSSPGTSRYEQYF. DNA for the CDR3: TGCGCCAGCAGCTCCCCCGGGACTAGCAGGTACGAGCAGTACTTC.

The chain recombines TRBV6-5 with TRBJ1-1, with D perhaps matching TRBD1 (5 bases). CDR1 and CDR2 from the germline V gene are MNHEY and SVGAGI. The CDR3 extends over 13 amino acids. V lost 7 bases and J lost 1, with 10 bases in between. The CDR3 nucleotides read TGTGCCAGCAATCCGGGACCGAACACTGAAGCTTTCTTT. It codes for CASNPGPNTEAFF.

The genes are TRBV5-1 and TRBJ2-1; unclear D gene. Germline values: CDR1 SGHRS, CDR2 YFSETQ. The CDR3 covers 15 residues. V lost 2 bases and J lost 5, with 14 bases in between. The CDR3 sequence: CASSLRALIHNEQFF. CDR3 DNA: TGCGCCAGCAGCTTAAGGGCGCTGATCCACAATGAGCAGTTCTTC.

The genes are TRBV19 and TRBJ2-3; D possibly corresponds to TRBD1 (5 bases). The germline V and J ends were trimmed by 5 bases and 6 bases, with 15 bases remaining between them. CDR1 is LNHDA, CDR2 SQIVND, per germline (reference sequence). This CDR3 contains 14 residues. CDR3 sequence (DNA): TGTGCCAGTAGTCCGGGTCAGGGTTGGGATACGCAGTATTTT. This encodes CASSPGQGWDTQYF.

This sequence joins TRBV28 and TRBJ1-4, with 9 positions matching TRBD1. CDR1 is MDHEN, CDR2 SYDVKM, per germline. J gave up 7 bases and V 5 bases, and 8 bases lay outside the gene matches. The length of the CDR3 is 15 residues. In nucleotides, the CDR3 is TGTGCCAGCAGTCCCCGAACAGGGGGCATTGAAAAACTGTTTTTT. Its translation is CASSPRTGGIEKLFF.

V is TRBV14 and J is TRBJ2-4; 7 nucleotides line up with TRBD2. The CDR3 extends over 16 amino acids. After removal of 1 base from V and 6 bases from J, the junction contained 9 bases not matched to a gene. Germline V CDR1 and CDR2: SGHDN, FVKESK. The chain's CDR3 is CASSQGAAGKRNIQYF. CDR3 DNA sequence: TGTGCCAGCAGCCAAGGCGCAGCGGGGAAAAGAAACATTCAGTACTTC.